Sequencing of this TCR beta chain was carried out in a study of blood T cell repertoires in COVID-19. The CDR3 contains 15 residues. CDR1 and CDR2 (germline): LGHDT, YNNKEL (reference sequence). Deletions cut 3 bases from V and 5 bases from J, with 16 bases between. Profiling relied on immunoSEQ multiplex PCR, and the TCRdb table lists in-frame clones only, not all of them. The table includes a few hundred thousand clones, roughly 92% detected once. The sequence came from a woman aged 40 to 55 who had been exposed to COVID-19. This sequence joins TRBV3-1 (or the pseudogene TRBV3-2) and TRBJ1-1; TRBD1 is a possible D gene (5 bases). The sequenced sample was PBMCs or T cells enriched from blood (not recorded which). CDR3 coding DNA: TGTGCCAGCAGCCAGCCTACCTCACGGGGGACTGAAGCTTTCTTT. Protein sequence: CASSQPTSRGTEAFF.